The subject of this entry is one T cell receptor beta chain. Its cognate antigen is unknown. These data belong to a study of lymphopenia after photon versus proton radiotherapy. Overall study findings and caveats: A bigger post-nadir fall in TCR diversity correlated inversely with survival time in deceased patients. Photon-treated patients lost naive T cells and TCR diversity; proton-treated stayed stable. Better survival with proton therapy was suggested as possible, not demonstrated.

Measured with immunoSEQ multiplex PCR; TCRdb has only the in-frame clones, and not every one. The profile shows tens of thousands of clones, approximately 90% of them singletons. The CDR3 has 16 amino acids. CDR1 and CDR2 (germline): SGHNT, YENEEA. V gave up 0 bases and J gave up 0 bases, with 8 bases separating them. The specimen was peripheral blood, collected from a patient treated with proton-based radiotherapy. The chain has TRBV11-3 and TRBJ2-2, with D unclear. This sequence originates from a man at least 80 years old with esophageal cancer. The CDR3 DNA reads TGTGCCAGCAGCTTAGAAACTGCTGCGAACACCGGGGAGCTGTTTTTT. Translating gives CASSLETAANTGELFF.